This T cell receptor (beta chain) was sequenced for a study of T cell responses to AZD1222 COVID-19 vaccine. Study information: The analysis combined second doses at about 4 or about 12 weeks. Findings of the study overall: In a largely white British group with more females than males, clonal diversity was possibly underestimated. Seropositive AZD1222 recipients at baseline numbered only five or six. Per reports, nearly half of all spike-specific TCRs target regions that are unmutated in variants.

CDR1 is SEHNR, CDR2 FQNEAQ, per germline (reference sequence). V dropped 7 bases and J dropped 6 bases, with 12 bases sitting between them. There are 12 residues in the CDR3. TCRdb's table, derived via immunoSEQ multiplex PCR, lists solely in-frame clones and lacks some. The sample consists of 140,000 to 150,000 clones, 70% to 90% of them appearing once. Details on this clone: Its antigen is still unknown.

The chain links TRBV7-9 to TRBJ1-1, with D uncertain. The TCR sequence derives from an adult in good health. Sequencing used peripheral blood, obtained on day 0 of AZD1222 vaccination. The CDR3 spells CASTSEAPEAFF. Here the CDR3 DNA reads TGTGCCAGCACCTCCGAGGCGCCTGAAGCTTTCTTT.